The TCR beta chain described here comes from a study of blood T cell repertoires in COVID-19. Study-level background: The study drew acute and convalescent COVID-19 samples from the United States, Italy and Spain. Sources were T cells, B-cell-depleted T cells, or PBMCs; the material itself was cDNA or gDNA.

Source study methods: The authors estimated nucleated cell counts from reference gene primer amplification. This table comes from immunoSEQ multiplex PCR, and its TCRdb copy is limited to in-frame clones, with some not included. The DNA gave D and trimming, while V, J and clone size come from that table. The sample lists about 21,000 clones, more than 80% seen once, with approximately 5.9% in the top ten. Losses at the gene ends were 7 bases for V and 5 bases for J; bases not matched to a gene: 16. CDR3 size: 17 residues. Germline lookup yields CDR1 MNHEY and CDR2 SMNVEV (reference sequence). The receptor's source is a human donor in a cohort sampled during active COVID-19. The chain links TRBV27 to TRBJ2-3; 9 bases fit TRBD2. Material: peripheral blood. The CDR3 DNA reads as TGTGCCAGCACCGGAACCCCCTATAGCGGGAGAGGAGATACGCAGTATTTT. Its protein is CASTGTPYSGRGDTQYF.